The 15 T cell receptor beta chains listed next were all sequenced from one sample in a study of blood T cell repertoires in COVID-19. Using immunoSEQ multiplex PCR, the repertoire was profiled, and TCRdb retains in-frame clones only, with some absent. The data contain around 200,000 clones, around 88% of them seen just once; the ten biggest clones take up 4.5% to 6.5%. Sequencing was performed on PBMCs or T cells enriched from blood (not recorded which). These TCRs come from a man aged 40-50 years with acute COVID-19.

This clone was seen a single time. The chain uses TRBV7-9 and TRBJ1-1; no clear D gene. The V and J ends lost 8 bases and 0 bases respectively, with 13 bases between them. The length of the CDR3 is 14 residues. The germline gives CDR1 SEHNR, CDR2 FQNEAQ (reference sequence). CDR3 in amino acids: CASGWSLMNTEAFF. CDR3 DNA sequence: TGTGCCAGCGGGTGGAGTCTCATGAACACTGAAGCTTTCTTT.

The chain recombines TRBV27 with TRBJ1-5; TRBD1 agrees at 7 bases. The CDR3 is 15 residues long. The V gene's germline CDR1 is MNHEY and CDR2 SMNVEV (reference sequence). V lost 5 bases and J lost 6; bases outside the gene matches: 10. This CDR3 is CASSTSGGWSQPQHF. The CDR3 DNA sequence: TGTGCCAGCAGTACCTCAGGGGGATGGAGTCAGCCCCAGCATTTT.

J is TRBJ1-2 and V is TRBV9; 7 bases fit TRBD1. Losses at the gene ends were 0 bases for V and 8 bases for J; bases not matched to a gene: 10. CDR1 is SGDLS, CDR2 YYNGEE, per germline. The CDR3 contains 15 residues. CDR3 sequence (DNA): TGTGCCAGCAGCGTAGATTGGGACAGTCGGAGAGGCTACACCTTC. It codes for CASSVDWDSRRGYTF.

CDR3 amino acids: CASSEGTGYNSPLHF. CDR3 coding DNA: TGTGCCAGCAGTGAAGGGACAGGGTATAATTCACCCCTCCACTTT. The chain links TRBV6-1 to TRBJ1-6; 8 nucleotides line up with TRBD1. CDR1 and CDR2 from the germline V gene are MNHNS and SASEGT. The length of the CDR3 is 15 residues. The V segment lost 1 base and the J segment 4 bases; nucleotides outside the gene matches: 0.

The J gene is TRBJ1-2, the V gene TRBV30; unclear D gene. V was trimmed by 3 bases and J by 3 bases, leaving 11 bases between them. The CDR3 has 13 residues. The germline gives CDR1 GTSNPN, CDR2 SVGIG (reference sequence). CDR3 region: CAWRSPQYYGYTF. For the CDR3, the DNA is TGTGCCTGGAGGTCACCACAATACTATGGCTACACCTTC.

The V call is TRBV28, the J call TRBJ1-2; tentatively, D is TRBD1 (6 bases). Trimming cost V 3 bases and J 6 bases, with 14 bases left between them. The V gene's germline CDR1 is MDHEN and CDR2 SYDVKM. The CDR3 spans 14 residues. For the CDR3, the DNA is TGTGCCAGCAGTTTGGGAGGGGGGATTGATGGCTACACCTTC. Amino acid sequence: CASSLGGGIDGYTF.

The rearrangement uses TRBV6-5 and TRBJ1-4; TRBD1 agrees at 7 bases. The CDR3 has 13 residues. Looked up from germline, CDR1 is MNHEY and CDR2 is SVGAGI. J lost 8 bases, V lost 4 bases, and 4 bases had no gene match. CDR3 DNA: TGTGCCAGCAGTTTGACAGGGATGGAAAAACTGTTTTTT. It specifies CASSLTGMEKLFF.

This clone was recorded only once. The CDR3 region is CASSPPSQDGYTF. CDR3 nucleotides: TGTGCCAGCTCACCCCCCTCACAGGATGGCTACACCTTC. The chain combines TRBV18 with TRBJ1-2; D is perhaps TRBD1 (5 bases). CDR1 is KGHSH, CDR2 LQKENI, per germline. The V and J ends lost 3 bases and 6 bases respectively, with 11 bases between them. This CDR3 region has 13 residues.

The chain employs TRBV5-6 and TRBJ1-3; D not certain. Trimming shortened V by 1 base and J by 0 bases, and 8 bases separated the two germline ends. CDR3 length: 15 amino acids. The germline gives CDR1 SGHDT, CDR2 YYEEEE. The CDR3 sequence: CASSLFSDSGNTIYF. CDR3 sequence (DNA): TGTGCCAGCAGCTTGTTCAGTGACTCTGGAAACACCATATATTTT. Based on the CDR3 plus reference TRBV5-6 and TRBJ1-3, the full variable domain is DAGVTQSPTHLIKTRGQQVTLRCSPKSGHDTVSWYQQALGQGPQFIFQYYEEEERQRGNFPDRFSGHQFPNYSSELNVNALLLGDSALYLCASSLFSDSGNTIYFGEGSWLTVV.

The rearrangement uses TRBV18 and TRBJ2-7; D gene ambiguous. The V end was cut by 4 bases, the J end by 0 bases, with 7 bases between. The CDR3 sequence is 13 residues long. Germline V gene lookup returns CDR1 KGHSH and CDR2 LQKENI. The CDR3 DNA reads TGTGCCAGCTCACGAGCGTCCTCCTACGAGCAGTACTTC. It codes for CASSRASSYEQYF.

CDR3 sequence (DNA): TGCAGCGTTGTTGAGGCGGCCGGGGAGCTGTTTTTT. As protein: CSVVEAAGELFF. The rearrangement links TRBV29-1 to TRBJ2-2, with D hard to call. This CDR3 is 12 amino acids long. CDR1 SQVTM and CDR2 ANQGSEA come from the germline V gene. V was trimmed by 4 bases and J by 6 bases, leaving 9 bases between them.

CDR3 nucleotide sequence: TGTGCCAGTAGCTCCCAGGGGGTAGGCGGGGAGCTGTTTTTT. The encoded protein is CASSSQGVGGELFF. This rearrangement joins TRBV19 to TRBJ2-2; 7 bases align to TRBD1. Germline lookup yields CDR1 LNHDA and CDR2 SQIVND (reference sequence). The CDR3 runs to 14 residues. V trimming: 6 bases; J trimming: 7 bases; junction bases outside the gene matches: 8.

In nucleotides, the CDR3 is TGTGCCAGCCTTGACAGGGGGACTGAAGCTTTCTTT. Its translation: CASLDRGTEAFF. The chain combines TRBV2 with TRBJ1-1; 9 nucleotides line up with TRBD1. V trimming: 8 bases; J trimming: 5 bases; junction bases outside the gene matches: 3. This CDR3 region has 12 residues. Germline V lookup: CDR1 SNHLY, CDR2 FYNNEI.

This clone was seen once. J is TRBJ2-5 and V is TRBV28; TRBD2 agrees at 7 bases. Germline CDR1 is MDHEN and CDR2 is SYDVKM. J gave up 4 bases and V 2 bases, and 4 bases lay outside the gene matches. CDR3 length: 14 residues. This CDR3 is CASSLGGRGETQYF. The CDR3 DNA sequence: TGTGCCAGCAGTTTAGGCGGGAGAGGAGAGACCCAGTACTTC.

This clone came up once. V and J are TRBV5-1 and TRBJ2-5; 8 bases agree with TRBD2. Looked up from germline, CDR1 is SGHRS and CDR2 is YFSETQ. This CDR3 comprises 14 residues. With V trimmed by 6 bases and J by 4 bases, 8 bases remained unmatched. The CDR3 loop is CASIAGSIGETQYF. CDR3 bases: TGCGCCAGCATAGCGGGATCCATCGGAGAGACCCAGTACTTC. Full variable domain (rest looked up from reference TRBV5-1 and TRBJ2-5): KAGVTQTPRYLIKTRGQQVTLSCSPISGHRSVSWYQQTPGQGLQFLFEYFSETQRNKGNFPGRFSGRQFSNSRSEMNVSTLELGDSALYLCASIAGSIGETQYFGPGTRLLVL.